This T cell receptor beta chain was obtained from a study of beta chain features in type 1 diabetes. Note on this clone: As yet, its antigen is unknown.

The entirety of the isolated RNA underwent reverse transcription, so expressed TCRB transcripts were sequenced. Sequenced by immunoSEQ multiplex PCR; TCRdb stores in-frame clones only, minus some. The repertoire holds 150,000 to 200,000 clones, with approximately 13% as singletons. CD4+ cells of the naive, central memory, regulatory and stem cell-like memory types were sorted via CD45RO/CCR7/CD25/CD127/CD95/CD27. This CDR3 has 13 residues. V dropped 5 bases and J dropped 7 bases, with 12 bases sitting between them. Germline V gene data show CDR1 as PRHDT and CDR2 as FYEKMQ (reference sequence). Notes on the study in general: Shorter templates might be favored by PCR, and equally so in patients and in controls.

The sequencing sample was made of central memory CD4+ T cells from blood. This receptor was taken from a woman aged 18-30 years in good health. The V gene is TRBV13, the J gene TRBJ2-4; D is uncertain. The CDR3 region is CASSPTATNIQYF. DNA of the CDR3: TGTGCCAGCAGCCCTACAGCAACTAACATTCAGTACTTC.